One sample yielded the 9 T cell receptor beta chains listed below, sequenced in a study of blood T cell repertoires in COVID-19 (dated by TCRdb to about 2020). Receptor amplification or capture employed the immunoSEQ multiplex PCR assay. TCRdb mirrors the immuneACCESS table, restricted to in-frame sequences. Some clones are absent from its copies; in checked studies, under half trace to an unresolved V gene, and the reason for the others is unknown. Recorded for this sample are about 87,000 clones; around 83% of them occurred a single time. The ten largest clones take up more than 2% of the sample. The sequencing sample was made of peripheral blood. The source of these receptors is a woman in her 70s with acute or convalescent COVID-19.

The rearrangement links TRBV10-2 to TRBJ1-2; tentative D call: TRBD1 (5 bases). The V end was cut by 0 bases, the J end by 6 bases, with 8 bases between. CDR3 length: 13 amino acids. Germline CDR1 reads WSHSY; CDR2 reads SAAADI. The CDR3 loop is CASSESSRDGYTF. CDR3 DNA: TGCGCCAGCAGTGAGTCGAGCAGGGATGGCTACACCTTC.

The V and J genes are TRBV6-6 and TRBJ1-1; D is uncertain. The CDR3 has 11 amino acids. Germline lookup yields CDR1 MNHNY and CDR2 SVGAGI (reference sequence). The germline V and J ends were trimmed by 5 bases and 6 bases, with 7 bases remaining between them. CDR3 sequence (DNA): TGTGCCAGCAGTCTTCTTGCTGAAGCTTTCTTT. Its protein is CASSLLAEAFF.

V is TRBV3-1 (or the pseudogene TRBV3-2) and J is TRBJ2-2; 9 positions agree with TRBD1. V was clipped by 2 bases and J by 5 bases; unmatched bases: 6. The CDR3 totals 16 residues. Germline V gives CDR1 LGHDT, CDR2 YNNKEL (reference sequence). CDR3 loop: CASSQLGQGATGELFF. In DNA, the CDR3 is TGTGCCAGCAGCCAATTGGGACAGGGAGCAACCGGGGAGCTGTTTTTT.

This chain connects TRBV11-1 to TRBJ1-1; unclear D gene. V lost 1 base and J 7 bases, leaving 7 bases between the germline ends. This CDR3 has 12 residues. Germline V gene data show CDR1 as SGHAT and CDR2 as FQDESV (reference sequence). Here the CDR3 DNA reads TGTGCCAGCAGCTTAGTTCCAGGTGAAGCTTTCTTT. Protein sequence: CASSLVPGEAFF.

This clone was seen just once. V and J are TRBV5-4 and TRBJ1-1; a possible D gene is TRBD1 (5 bases). This CDR3 is built from 14 residues. Germline assignment: CDR1 SGHNT and CDR2 YYREEE (reference sequence). V lost 5 bases and J 5 bases, leaving 16 bases between the germline ends. CDR3 protein: CASREGRQTTEAFF. CDR3 coding DNA: TGTGCCAGCAGGGAGGGGCGGCAGACAACTGAAGCTTTCTTT.

This clone was observed a few times. The chain employs TRBV11-3 and TRBJ1-2, with TRBD1 identical over 10 bases. This CDR3 region has 16 residues. V lost 4 bases to trimming and J lost 2 bases; unmatched junction nucleotides: 7. Germline V gene sequence: CDR1 SGHNT, CDR2 YENEEA. The CDR3 nucleotides are TGTGCCAGCAGCTCAGGGACAGGGGATCCCAACTATGGCTACACCTTC. Translated: CASSSGTGDPNYGYTF.

The genes are TRBV5-1 and TRBJ1-1, with no clear D. The CDR3 sequence is 13 residues long. Trimming removed 5 bases at V and 5 bases at J, with 13 bases between. Germline assignment: CDR1 SGHRS and CDR2 YFSETQ. The CDR3 DNA reads as TGCGCCAGCAGAGACGGCGGCTTAACTGAAGCTTTCTTT. Its protein is CASRDGGLTEAFF.

The table lists this clone with a count of one. The chain uses TRBV19 and TRBJ1-4; TRBD1 matches at 9 bases. V gave up 5 bases and J gave up 8 bases; unmatched junction bases: 12. The CDR3 is made up of 16 amino acids. Germline CDR1 LNHDA, CDR2 SQIVND (reference sequence). The CDR3 DNA sequence: TGTGCCAGTAGTCACCCCGGGGACAGGGAGATGGAAAAACTGTTTTTT. This codes for CASSHPGDREMEKLFF.

V usage is TRBV5-1 and J usage is TRBJ1-1; TRBD1 matches 7 bases. The ends lost 3 bases at V and 4 bases at J; junction bases unmatched: 9. CDR3 length equals 15 residues. Germline values: CDR1 SGHRS, CDR2 YFSETQ. The CDR3 here is CASSSAGGRVTEAFF. The DNA for the CDR3 is TGCGCCAGCAGCTCCGCAGGGGGTAGGGTCACTGAAGCTTTCTTT.